A single sample gave rise to the 8 T cell receptor beta chains below, sequenced in a study of cytotoxic CD8 clonotypes in ibrutinib-treated CLL. Clones were sequenced by immunoSEQ multiplex PCR, and TCRdb holds only the in-frame ones, with some missing. The table includes tens of thousands of clones, 45% to 65% detected once. The sample here was PBMCs, taken after 12 months of ibrutinib treatment. The source is a human donor with chronic lymphocytic leukemia.

This clone was counted between two and nine times. This sequence joins TRBV5-4 and TRBJ2-7, with D possibly being TRBD2 (6 bases). CDR1 SGHNT and CDR2 YYREEE come from the germline V gene (reference sequence). The CDR3 is made up of 13 amino acids. The germline V and J ends were trimmed by 4 bases and 5 bases, with 13 bases remaining between them. CDR3 sequence reads: CASSLFSSDEQYF. CDR3 in DNA: TGTGCCAGCAGCCTTTTCTCTAGCGACGAGCAGTACTTC.

This clone was seen only a few times. The chain combines TRBV6-1 with TRBJ2-3, with 10 bases fitting TRBD2. The ends lost 10 bases at V and 1 base at J; junction bases unmatched: 5. CDR3 length: 14 residues. Germline loops: CDR1 MNHNS, CDR2 SASEGT. CDR3 region: CATVLAGGTDTQYF. CDR3 sequence (DNA): TGTGCCACCGTTCTAGCGGGAGGCACAGATACGCAGTATTTT.

This rearrangement joins TRBV9 to TRBJ1-2; weak D call: TRBD1 (6 bases). This CDR3 spans 15 amino acids. Germline CDR1 is SGDLS and CDR2 is YYNGEE. Trimming removed 2 bases from V and 0 bases from J, with 11 bases in between. The CDR3 nucleotides read TGTGCCAGCAGCGTTCAGGACAGCCCTAACTATGGCTACACCTTC. Its translation: CASSVQDSPNYGYTF.

The gene calls are TRBV2 and TRBJ2-2; D may be TRBD1 (5 bases). Germline lookup yields CDR1 SNHLY and CDR2 FYNNEI. The CDR3 extends over 13 amino acids. Trimming took 10 bases from V and 3 from J, leaving 12 bases between them. This CDR3 is CATGRGYTGELFF. In DNA form, the CDR3 reads TGTGCCACAGGAAGGGGCTACACCGGGGAGCTGTTTTTT.

Ten or more counts support this clone. The V call is TRBV27, the J call TRBJ1-6; TRBD1 is a possible D gene (5 bases). Germline CDR1 MNHEY, CDR2 SMNVEV (reference sequence). The CDR3 has 14 residues. The V gene lost 6 bases and the J gene lost 7 bases, with 13 bases spanning the gap. In DNA form, the CDR3 reads TGTGCCAGCAGCATATCGACAGCCAATTCACCCCTCCACTTT. Its protein product is CASSISTANSPLHF.

The chain is built from TRBV29-1 and TRBJ1-5, with no clear D. With 4 bases removed from V and 4 bases from J, the gap between germline ends came to 8 bases. Germline CDR1 is SQVTM and CDR2 is ANQGSEA. CDR3 length: 12 amino acids. In DNA form, the CDR3 reads TGCAGCGTTGCATCCGGGAATCAGCCCCAGCATTTT. Residues: CSVASGNQPQHF.

This rearrangement joins TRBV9 to TRBJ2-1; D is ambiguous. V was trimmed by 3 bases and J by 8 bases, leaving 9 bases between them. Germline lookup yields CDR1 SGDLS and CDR2 YYNGEE. This CDR3 contains 12 residues. The CDR3 DNA reads TGTGCCAGCAGCGAATTCCCCCATGAGCAGTTCTTC. Translated: CASSEFPHEQFF.

The V gene is TRBV11-2, the J gene TRBJ2-1, with D perhaps matching TRBD2 (6 bases). Trimming cost V 0 bases and J 2 bases, with 11 bases left between them. The V gene's germline CDR1 is SGHAT and CDR2 FQNNGV. The CDR3 totals 16 residues. CDR3 protein: CASSLDRWGAYNEQFF. The CDR3 DNA reads TGTGCCAGCAGCTTAGATCGATGGGGGGCCTACAATGAGCAGTTCTTC.